The 18 T cell receptor beta chains given below trace back to one sample, sequenced in a study of T cell responses to AZD1222 COVID-19 vaccine. Clones were read by immunoSEQ multiplex PCR, and TCRdb kept only the in-frame ones, dropping some. The sample shows roughly 150,000 clones, roughly nine tenths of them seen only once. The starting material was peripheral blood, obtained on day 0 of AZD1222 vaccination. Source of these receptors: an adult in good health.

The chain links TRBV28 to TRBJ1-5, with unresolved D. Germline V CDR1 and CDR2: MDHEN, SYDVKM. The CDR3 loop spans 18 amino acids. The germline V and J ends were trimmed by 2 bases and 4 bases, with 21 bases remaining between them. The CDR3 region has the DNA TGTGCCAGCAGTTTAGATGAATTAGTGGTAAGGAGTAATCAGCCCCAGCATTTT. It translates to CASSLDELVVRSNQPQHF.

J is TRBJ2-1 and V is TRBV19; tentative D call: TRBD2 (5 bases). V lost 1 base, J lost 1 base, and 14 bases lay in between. The germline V gene encodes CDR1 LNHDA and CDR2 SQIVND (reference sequence). CDR3 length: 17 residues. The DNA of the CDR3 is TGTGCCAGTAGTATAGGGCGCCTTCGGACTTCCTACAATGAGCAGTTCTTC. Its protein product is CASSIGRLRTSYNEQFF. Filled out from reference TRBV19 and TRBJ2-1, the complete variable domain reads DGGITQSPKYLFRKEGQNVTLSCEQNLNHDAMYWYRQDPGQGLRLIYYSQIVNDFQKGDIAEGYSVSREKKESFPLTVTSAQKNPTAFYLCASSIGRLRTSYNEQFFGPGTRLTVL.

The chain recombines TRBV6-5 with TRBJ1-4, with D possibly matching TRBD1 (6 bases). V shed 5 bases and J shed 4 bases, with 14 bases lying between them. CDR1 MNHEY and CDR2 SVGAGI come from the germline V gene. CDR3 length: 15 residues. The CDR3 DNA is TGTGCCAGCAGTCGACTGGGGACAAGTAATGAAAAACTGTTTTTT. Translating it yields CASSRLGTSNEKLFF.

This chain links TRBV5-1 with TRBJ2-1; 7 bases fit TRBD2. Losses at the gene ends were 0 bases for V and 9 bases for J; bases not matched to a gene: 9. The CDR3 has 15 amino acids. Germline V CDR1 and CDR2: SGHRS, YFSETQ. The CDR3: CASSLARGRGVEQFF. Written as DNA, the CDR3 is TGCGCCAGCAGCTTGGCCCGGGGGAGGGGCGTTGAGCAGTTCTTC.

The rearrangement uses TRBV3-1 (or the pseudogene TRBV3-2) and TRBJ2-7; tentative D call: TRBD1 (5 bases). Deletions cut 2 bases from V and 3 bases from J, with 14 bases between. CDR1 and CDR2 (germline): LGHDT, YNNKEL (reference sequence). This CDR3 has 15 amino acids. The DNA for the CDR3 is TGTGCCAGCAGCCAATGGGGCAGTCAAGACTACGAGCAGTACTTC. Protein: CASSQWGSQDYEQYF.

This chain uses TRBV27 with TRBJ1-5, with D possibly TRBD1 on 5 matching bases. The ends were cut back, 9 bases at V and 1 base at J, with 16 bases in the middle. CDR1 and CDR2 (germline): MNHEY, SMNVEV (reference sequence). The CDR3 loop spans 15 amino acids. The CDR3 sequence: CASQFGGGSNQPQHF. CDR3 coding DNA: TGTGCCAGTCAGTTTGGGGGAGGGAGCAATCAGCCCCAGCATTTT.

The chain combines TRBV18 with TRBJ2-2; D perhaps matches TRBD1 (6 bases). In germline, CDR1 is KGHSH, CDR2 LQKENI. The CDR3 spans 15 residues. Trimming left V 8 bases short and J 0 bases short, with 13 bases between. Here the CDR3 reads CASPSGTSNTGELFF. The CDR3 nucleotides read TGTGCCAGCCCCTCCGGGACATCGAACACCGGGGAGCTGTTTTTT.

In DNA, the CDR3 is TGTGCCAGCAGCGAAACCGGGACTACGATCTACGAGCAGTACTTC. It specifies CASSETGTTIYEQYF. The chain couples TRBV2 to TRBJ2-7; 7 positions match TRBD2. The CDR3 consists of 15 residues. With V trimmed by 6 bases and J by 3 bases, 11 bases remained unmatched. Germline V CDR1 and CDR2: SNHLY, FYNNEI.

This rearrangement joins TRBV29-1 to TRBJ1-3; D call uncertain. Deletions cut 4 bases from V and 0 bases from J, with 10 bases between. The CDR3 covers 14 residues. From germline, CDR1 is SQVTM and CDR2 ANQGSEA. CDR3: CSVGDSSSGNTIYF. The CDR3 coding sequence is TGCAGCGTTGGGGATTCGTCCTCTGGAAACACCATATATTTT.

CDR3 coding DNA: TGTGCCAGCAGTCATTCTTCGTTAGGGGGCATTCAGTACTTC. It specifies CASSHSSLGGIQYF. The chain uses TRBV11-2 and TRBJ2-4, with a weak D call TRBD1 (6 bases). CDR1 is SGHAT and CDR2 is FQNNGV in the germline V gene. The CDR3 runs to 14 residues. Trimming removed 6 bases from V and 9 bases from J, with 18 bases in between.

The V and J genes are TRBV27 and TRBJ1-1, with D unresolved. Trimming stripped 1 base from V and 5 bases from J, with 8 bases between. The germline V gene has CDR1 MNHEY and CDR2 SMNVEV (reference sequence). The CDR3 runs 13 residues. The CDR3 nucleotides are TGTGCCAGCAGTTTATATCCGGGAACTGAAGCTTTCTTT. This encodes CASSLYPGTEAFF.

The chain employs TRBV10-2 and TRBJ1-3; D unresolved. Per the germline V gene, CDR1 is WSHSY and CDR2 is SAAADI. V was trimmed by 8 bases and J by 0 bases, leaving 8 bases between them. CDR3 length: 13 residues. CDR3 region: CASLDDSGNTIYF. CDR3 DNA: TGCGCCAGCTTGGATGACTCTGGAAACACCATATATTTT.

The chain is built from TRBV9 and TRBJ1-2; 8 bases align to TRBD1. The CDR3 is 15 amino acids. CDR1 is SGDLS and CDR2 is YYNGEE in the germline V gene. The V gene end was trimmed by 4 bases and the J gene end by 8 bases; junction bases not matched to a gene: 13. DNA of the CDR3: TGTGCCAGCAGCCCCCGGACAGGGAGAGAATGGGGCTACACCTTC. It yields the protein CASSPRTGREWGYTF. Full variable domain (outside the CDR3, taken from reference TRBV9 and TRBJ1-2): DSGVTQTPKHLITATGQRVTLRCSPRSGDLSVYWYQQSLDQGLQFLIQYYNGEERAKGNILERFSAQQFPDLHSELNLSSLELGDSALYFCASSPRTGREWGYTFGSGTRLTVV.

The chain employs TRBV12-3 or TRBV12-4 and TRBJ2-3, with a tentative D call TRBD1 (5 bases). With 8 bases removed from V and 8 bases from J, the gap between germline ends came to 8 bases. The CDR3 spans 10 residues. As DNA, the CDR3 is TGTGCCAGCCAGGGCCTTACGCAGTATTTT. It encodes CASQGLTQYF.

This chain uses TRBV3-1 (or the pseudogene TRBV3-2) with TRBJ2-5; D may match TRBD1 or TRBD2 (5 bases each). This CDR3 has 12 residues. V lost 0 bases, J lost 9 bases, and 8 bases lay in between. Germline V CDR1 and CDR2: LGHDT, YNNKEL (reference sequence). CDR3: CASSQDVGAQYF. CDR3 DNA: TGTGCCAGCAGCCAAGATGTGGGGGCCCAGTACTTC.

The V call is TRBV11-2, the J call TRBJ1-1; D gene unclear. CDR1 and CDR2 (germline): SGHAT, FQNNGV. V lost 1 base, J lost 1 base, and 7 bases lay in between. This CDR3 has 14 residues. DNA of the CDR3: TGTGCCAGCAGCTTAGTATTTCGGAACACTGAAGCTTTCTTT. It codes for CASSLVFRNTEAFF.

The chain couples TRBV5-4 to TRBJ2-7; no clear D. Germline CDR1 reads SGHNT; CDR2 reads YYREEE (reference sequence). This CDR3 contains 14 residues. V lost 1 base, J lost 4 bases, and 12 bases lay in between. The CDR3 region is CASSLNPSGYEQYF. CDR3 in DNA: TGTGCCAGCAGCTTGAATCCTTCCGGGTACGAGCAGTACTTC.

This clone showed up just once. The V and J genes are TRBV27 and TRBJ2-5; TRBD2 is a possible D gene (6 bases). Germline V gene sequence: CDR1 MNHEY, CDR2 SMNVEV (reference sequence). The CDR3 length is 15 residues. V was clipped by 5 bases and J by 0 bases, with 13 bases between them. In DNA form, the CDR3 reads TGTGCCAGCAGTACTCGGCGGGATAACCAAGAGACCCAGTACTTC. As protein: CASSTRRDNQETQYF.